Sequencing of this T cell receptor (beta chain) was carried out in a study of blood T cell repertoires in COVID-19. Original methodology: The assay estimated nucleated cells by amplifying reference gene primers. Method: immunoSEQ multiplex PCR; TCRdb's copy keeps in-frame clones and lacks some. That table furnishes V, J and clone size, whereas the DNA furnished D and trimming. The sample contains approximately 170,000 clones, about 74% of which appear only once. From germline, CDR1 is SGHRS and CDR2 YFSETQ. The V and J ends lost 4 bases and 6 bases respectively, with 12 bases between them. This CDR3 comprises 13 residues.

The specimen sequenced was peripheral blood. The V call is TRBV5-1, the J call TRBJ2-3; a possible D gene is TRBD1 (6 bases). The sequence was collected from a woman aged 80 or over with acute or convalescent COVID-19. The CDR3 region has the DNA TGCGCCAGCAGCAGTATTAGGGGGGATACGCAGTATTTT. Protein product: CASSSIRGDTQYF.